This T cell receptor (beta chain) originates from a study of T-cell reconstitution after alpha-beta-depleted transplantation in children. This clonotype was observed a handful of times. The V end was cut by 4 bases, the J end by 5 bases, with 15 bases between. Germline lookup yields CDR1 SQVTM and CDR2 ANQGSEA. The CDR3 sequence is 14 residues long. Unique molecular identifiers were used in preparing the TCRbeta library. TCRdb ran MiXCR on the PCR reads and lists one entry per CDR3 protein. The sample consists of 300,000 to 400,000 distinct CDR3 sequences, about an eighth of them appearing once. The origin of this receptor is a human donor who donated a stem cell graft to a child with Fanconi anemia. The specimen comprised PBMCs, sampled from the stem cell graft. This chain joins TRBV29-1 and TRBJ2-1; D not resolved. The CDR3, as DNA: TGCAGCGTTGCTAGGGCAGTACTGAACAATGAGCAGTTCTTC. Translated, it gives CSVARAVLNNEQFF.